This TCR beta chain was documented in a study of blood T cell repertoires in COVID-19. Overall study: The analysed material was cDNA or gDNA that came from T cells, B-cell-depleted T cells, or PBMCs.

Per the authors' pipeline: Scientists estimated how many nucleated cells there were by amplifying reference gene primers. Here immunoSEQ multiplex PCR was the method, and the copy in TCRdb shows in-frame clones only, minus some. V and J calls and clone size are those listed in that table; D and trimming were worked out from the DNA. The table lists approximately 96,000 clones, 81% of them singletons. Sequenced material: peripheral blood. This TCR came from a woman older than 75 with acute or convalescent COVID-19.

This CDR3 is CASSQTGGDEQYF. Here the CDR3 DNA reads TGTGCCAGCAGCCAGACAGGGGGGGACGAGCAGTACTTC. The genes are TRBV6-5 and TRBJ2-7; 9 nucleotides agree with TRBD1. The germline CDR1 and CDR2 sequences are MNHEY and SVGAGI. This CDR3 spans 13 amino acids. The V and J ends lost 6 bases and 5 bases, in that order; junction bases with no gene match: 5.